What follows is one T cell receptor (beta chain) and its context. No cognate antigen has been identified for it. One end of the junction fails to match germline, which may point to a read error. The entry originates in a study of CD8 T cells in ankylosing spondylitis (dated by TCRdb to 2015 to 2018). For the study in its entirety: The study profiled T cell receptor beta repertoires in healthy donors and ankylosing spondylitis patients to find disease-linked TCR variants. The whole study cohort included 95 to 130 healthy donors and 25 or so ankylosing spondylitis patients. Peripheral blood was sampled, and synovial fluid was also collected from ankylosing spondylitis patients.

Results and caveats for the whole study, not just this receptor: A CD8+ phenotype was shown by the disease-linked clones, which were found at relatively low frequencies in peripheral blood. Blood from ankylosing spondylitis patients appeared to be characterized by a TCR beta motif composed of eight highly homologous amino acid variants. Some motif variants were previously reported in synovial fluid and blood of reactive arthritis patients, suggesting common disease-initiation mechanisms. The disease-linked clones were reported to be significantly enriched in matched synovial fluid samples from ankylosing spondylitis patients.

The sequencer listed for this sample is Illumina HiSeq 2500. TCR beta libraries were prepared by quantitative 5'-RACE with molecular barcodes. The original methods were these. A new computational method based on a probabilistic model of VDJ rearrangement was used to identify disease-linked TCR variants. Using fastp at Q25 and MiXCR, TCRdb reprocessed the public reads and kept productive beta chains. CDR3 protein sequences are deduplicated, and each keeps its most common genes and DNA. TCRdb assigned the V and J calls; the authors' analysis was not used. This sample holds about 250,000 distinct CDR3 sequences; roughly 8.2% were observed only once. About 5% of the sample goes to the ten largest clones. The CDR3 starts with the cysteine, ends with the phenylalanine, and has 16 residues. Only CDR3 DNA remains: 48 bases, in frame from the first base. The germline V gene (reference sequence) supplies CDR1 DFQATT and CDR2 SNEGSKA.

This receptor was identified in a female donor with ankylosing spondylitis or in good health (not recorded which). The specimen was blood, either unsorted or a sorted T cell fraction (not recorded which). This chain joins TRBV20-1 to TRBJ1-5; tentative D gene TRBD1, with 6 bases matching. In nucleotides, the sequence is TGCAGTGCTAGAGTGGACAGCTGGTATAGCAATCAGCCCCAACATTTT. This yields the protein CSARVDSWYSNQPQHF.